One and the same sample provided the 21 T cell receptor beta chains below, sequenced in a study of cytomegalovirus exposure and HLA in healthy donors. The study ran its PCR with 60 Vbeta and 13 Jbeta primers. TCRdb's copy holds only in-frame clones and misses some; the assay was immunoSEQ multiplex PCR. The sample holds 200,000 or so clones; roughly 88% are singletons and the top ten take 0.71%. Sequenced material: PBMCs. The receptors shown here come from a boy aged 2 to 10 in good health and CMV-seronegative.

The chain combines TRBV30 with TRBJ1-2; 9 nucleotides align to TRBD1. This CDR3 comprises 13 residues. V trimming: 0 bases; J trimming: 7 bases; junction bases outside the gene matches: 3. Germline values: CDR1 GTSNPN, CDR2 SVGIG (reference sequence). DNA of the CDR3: TGTGCCTGGAGTGTACAGGGGGCGATTGGCTACACCTTC. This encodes CAWSVQGAIGYTF.

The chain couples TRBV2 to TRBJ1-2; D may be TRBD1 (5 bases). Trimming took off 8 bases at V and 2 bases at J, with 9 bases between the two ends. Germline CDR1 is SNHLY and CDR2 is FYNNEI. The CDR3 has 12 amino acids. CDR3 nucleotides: TGTGCCAGCCAGCGGGGGAACTATGGCTACACCTTC. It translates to CASQRGNYGYTF. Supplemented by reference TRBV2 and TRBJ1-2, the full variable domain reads EPEVTQTPSHQVTQMGQEVILRCVPISNHLYFYWYRQILGQKVEFLVSFYNNEISEKSEIFDDQFSVERPDGSNFTLKIRSTKLEDSAMYFCASQRGNYGYTFGSGTRLTVV.

The CDR3 region has the DNA TGTGCCAGCAGCCAAGTCCTAGCTAACAATGAGCAGTTCTTC. It yields the protein CASSQVLANNEQFF. V gene TRBV14 combines with J gene TRBJ2-1; D is possibly TRBD2 (5 bases). Germline CDR1 is SGHDN and CDR2 is FVKESK. The V end lost 1 base, the J end lost 5 bases, and 9 bases lay between the germline ends. CDR3 length: 14 amino acids.

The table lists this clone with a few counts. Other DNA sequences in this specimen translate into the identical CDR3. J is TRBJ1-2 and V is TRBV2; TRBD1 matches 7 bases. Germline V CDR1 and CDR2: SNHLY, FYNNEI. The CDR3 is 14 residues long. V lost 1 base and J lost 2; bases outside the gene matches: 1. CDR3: CASSEGQGNYGYTF. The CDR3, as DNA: TGTGCCAGCAGTGAAGGACAGGGAAACTATGGCTACACCTTC.

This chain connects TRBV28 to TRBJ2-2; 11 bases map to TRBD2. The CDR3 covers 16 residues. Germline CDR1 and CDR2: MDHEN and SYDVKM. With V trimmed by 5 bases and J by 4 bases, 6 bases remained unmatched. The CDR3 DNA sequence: TGTGCCAGCAGTCCTAGCGGGAGGCCGGGCACCGGGGAGCTGTTTTTT. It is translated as CASSPSGRPGTGELFF.

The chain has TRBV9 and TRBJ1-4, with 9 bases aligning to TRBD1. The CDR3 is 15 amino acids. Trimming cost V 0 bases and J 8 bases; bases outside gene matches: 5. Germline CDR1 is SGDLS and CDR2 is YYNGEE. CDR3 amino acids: CASSVADRGGEKLFF. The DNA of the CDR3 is TGTGCCAGCAGCGTAGCCGACAGGGGGGGCGAAAAACTGTTTTTT.

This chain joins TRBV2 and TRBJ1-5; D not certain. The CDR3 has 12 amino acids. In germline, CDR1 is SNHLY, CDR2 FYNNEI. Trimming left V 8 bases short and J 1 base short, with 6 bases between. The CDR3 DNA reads TGTGCCAGCCAGTTAAGCAATCAGCCCCAGCATTTT. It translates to CASQLSNQPQHF.

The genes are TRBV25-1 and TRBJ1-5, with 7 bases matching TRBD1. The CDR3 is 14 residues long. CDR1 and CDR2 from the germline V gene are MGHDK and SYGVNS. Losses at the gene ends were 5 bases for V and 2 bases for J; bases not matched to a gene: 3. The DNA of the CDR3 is TGTGCCAGCAGTCCCGGACAGGGCAATCAGCCCCAGCATTTT. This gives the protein CASSPGQGNQPQHF.

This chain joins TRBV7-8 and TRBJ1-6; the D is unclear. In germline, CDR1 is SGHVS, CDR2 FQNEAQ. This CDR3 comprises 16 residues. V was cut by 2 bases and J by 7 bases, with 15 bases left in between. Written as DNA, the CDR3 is TGTGCCAGCAGCTTAAACATTGGGTGGAGGAATTCACCCCTCCACTTT. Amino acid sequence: CASSLNIGWRNSPLHF.

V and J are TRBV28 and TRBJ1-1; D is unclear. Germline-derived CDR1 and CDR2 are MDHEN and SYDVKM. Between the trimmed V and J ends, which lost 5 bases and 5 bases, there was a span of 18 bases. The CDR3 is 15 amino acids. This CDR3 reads CASSLPGGGGTEAFF. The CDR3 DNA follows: TGTGCCAGCAGTCTACCGGGAGGCGGAGGAACTGAAGCTTTCTTT.

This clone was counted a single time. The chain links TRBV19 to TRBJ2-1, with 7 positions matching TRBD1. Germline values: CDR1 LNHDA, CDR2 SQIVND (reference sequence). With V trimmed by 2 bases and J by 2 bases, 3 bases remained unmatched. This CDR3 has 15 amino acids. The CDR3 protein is CASSIRRGTYNEQFF. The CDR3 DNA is TGTGCCAGTAGTATACGCAGGGGGACCTACAATGAGCAGTTCTTC.

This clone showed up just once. The CDR3 bases are TGTGCCAGCATCCAGGCAGATACGCAGTATTTT. Its translation is CASIQADTQYF. V usage is TRBV7-9 and J usage is TRBJ2-3; D call uncertain. This CDR3 spans 11 amino acids. V was cut by 7 bases and J by 4 bases, with 6 bases left in between. Looked up from germline, CDR1 is SEHNR and CDR2 is FQNEAQ (reference sequence).

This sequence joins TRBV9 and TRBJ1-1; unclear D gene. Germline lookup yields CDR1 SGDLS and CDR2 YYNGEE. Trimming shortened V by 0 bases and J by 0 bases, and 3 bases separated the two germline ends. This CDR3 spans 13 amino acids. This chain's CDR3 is CASSVDMNTEAFF. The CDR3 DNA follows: TGTGCCAGCAGCGTAGACATGAACACTGAAGCTTTCTTT.

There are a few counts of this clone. DNA of the CDR3: TGTGCCAGCAGTTACTCTTCCGACAGGGTCTACGAGCAGTACTTC. It is translated as CASSYSSDRVYEQYF. The J gene is TRBJ2-7, the V gene TRBV6-5; 7 bases match TRBD1. CDR3 size: 15 residues. Germline CDR1 is MNHEY and CDR2 is SVGAGI. V dropped 0 bases and J dropped 3; count of bases not matched to a gene: 5.

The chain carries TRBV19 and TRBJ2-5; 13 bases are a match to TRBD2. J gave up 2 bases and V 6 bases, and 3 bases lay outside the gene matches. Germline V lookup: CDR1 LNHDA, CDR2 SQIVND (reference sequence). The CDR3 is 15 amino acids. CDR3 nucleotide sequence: TGTGCCAGTAGCAAGGGACTAGCGGGACAAGAGACCCAGTACTTC. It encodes CASSKGLAGQETQYF.

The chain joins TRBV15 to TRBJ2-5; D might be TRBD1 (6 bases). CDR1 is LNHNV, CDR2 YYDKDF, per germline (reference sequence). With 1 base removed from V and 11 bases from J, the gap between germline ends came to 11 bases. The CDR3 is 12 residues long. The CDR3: CATSRVGAEQYF. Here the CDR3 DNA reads TGTGCCACCAGCAGAGTGGGGGCAGAGCAGTACTTC.

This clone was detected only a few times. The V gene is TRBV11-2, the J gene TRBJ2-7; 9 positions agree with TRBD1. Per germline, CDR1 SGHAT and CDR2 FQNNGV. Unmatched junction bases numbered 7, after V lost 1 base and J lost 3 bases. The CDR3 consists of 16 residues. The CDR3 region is CASSLAAGTGFYEQYF. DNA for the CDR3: TGTGCCAGCAGCTTAGCGGCCGGGACAGGGTTCTACGAGCAGTACTTC.

As DNA, the CDR3 is TGCAGCGCCCGGACAGAAACTTCTAACTATGGCTACACCTTC. Protein product: CSARTETSNYGYTF. J is TRBJ1-2 and V is TRBV29-1; D perhaps matches TRBD1 (6 bases). V lost 7 bases, J lost 0 bases, and 15 bases lay in between. The CDR3 loop spans 14 amino acids. Per the germline V gene, CDR1 is SQVTM and CDR2 is ANQGSEA.

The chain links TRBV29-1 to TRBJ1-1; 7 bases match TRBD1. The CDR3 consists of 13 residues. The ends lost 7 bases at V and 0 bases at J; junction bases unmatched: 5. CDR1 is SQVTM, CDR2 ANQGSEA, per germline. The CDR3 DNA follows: TGCAGCGCAAGACAGGGAATGAACACTGAAGCTTTCTTT. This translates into CSARQGMNTEAFF.

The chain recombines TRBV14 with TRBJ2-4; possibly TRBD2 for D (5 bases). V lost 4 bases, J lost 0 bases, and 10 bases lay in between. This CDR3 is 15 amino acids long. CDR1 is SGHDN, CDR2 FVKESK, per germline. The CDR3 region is CASSPLGVAKNIQYF. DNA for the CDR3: TGTGCCAGCAGCCCCCTCGGGGTAGCCAAAAACATTCAGTACTTC.

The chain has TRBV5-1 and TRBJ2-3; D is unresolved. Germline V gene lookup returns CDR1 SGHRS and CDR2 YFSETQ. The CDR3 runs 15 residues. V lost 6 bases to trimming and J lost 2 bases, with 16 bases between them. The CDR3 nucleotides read TGCGCCAGCATAGTCGGTTCCGTCAACACAGATACGCAGTATTTT. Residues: CASIVGSVNTDTQYF. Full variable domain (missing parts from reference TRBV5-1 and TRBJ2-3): KAGVTQTPRYLIKTRGQQVTLSCSPISGHRSVSWYQQTPGQGLQFLFEYFSETQRNKGNFPGRFSGRQFSNSRSEMNVSTLELGDSALYLCASIVGSVNTDTQYFGPGTRLTVL.